This is a list of T cell receptor beta chains from one sample in a study of blood T cell repertoires in COVID-19. Sequencing used immunoSEQ multiplex PCR; TCRdb keeps in-frame clones, though not all of them. Among 200,000 to 250,000 clones listed, 80% to 90% were seen once. Sequenced: peripheral blood. The receptor source for this set is a man aged 30 to 45 with COVID-19, enrolled during active disease. Both conserved end residues are part of each CDR3. D genes are given only for firm matches. The size entry is marked missing in some rows and otherwise reads once, few, many or a size class.

NA | TRBJ1-2 | NA | TRBV28 | TGTGCCAGTAGAATAAGGGAAACGGGAGGCTACACCTTC | CASRIRETGGYTF
NA | TRBJ2-1 | NA | TRBV28 | TGTGCCAGCAGTCTCGGACTGGCTTTCAATGAGCAGTTCTTC | CASSLGLAFNEQFF
NA | TRBJ1-4 | NA | TRBV10-3 | TGTGCCATCAGTGATGCAGGGGCGCAGGGAGAAAAACTGTTTTTT | CAISDAGAQGEKLFF
NA | TRBJ1-2 | TRBD1 | TRBV10-3 | TGTGCCATCAGTGAGCTATCGGACAGGGAGGGATATGGCTACACCTTC | CAISELSDREGYGYTF
NA | TRBJ1-2 | TRBD1 | TRBV3-1/TRBV3-2 | TGTGCCAGCAACCGGAGGGACAGTGGTGGCTACACCTTC | CASNRRDSGGYTF
once | TRBJ2-1 | TRBD2 | TRBV2 | TGTGCCAGCAGTGATGGGAGGGGCTCCTACAATGAGCAGTTCTTC | CASSDGRGSYNEQFF
NA | TRBJ2-3 | NA | TRBV7-2 | TGTGCCAGCAGCTTTCGGGAGCAGGGAGATACGCAGTATTTT | CASSFREQGDTQYF
NA | TRBJ1-1 | NA | TRBV7-2 | TGTGCCAGCAGCCAGCAGGGGATTTTCACTGAAGCTTTCTTT | CASSQQGIFTEAFF
NA | TRBJ2-2 | NA | TRBV9 | TGTGCCAGCAGCGTAGCTAGCGCCCCGGCGAACACCGGGGAGCTGTTTTTT | CASSVASAPANTGELFF
NA | TRBJ1-2 | TRBD1 | TRBV19 | TGTGCCAGTAGTATGTCGTGGCAGGGGGCAGATGGCTACACCTTC | CASSMSWQGADGYTF
NA | TRBJ2-7 | NA | TRBV11-3 | TGTGCCAGCAGCTTTAGTCACTCCTACGAGCAGTACTTC | CASSFSHSYEQYF
NA | TRBJ2-6 | NA | TRBV29-1 | TGCAGCGTTCGGGACACGGACTCTGGGGCCAACGTCCTGACTTTC | CSVRDTDSGANVLTF
NA | TRBJ1-6 | TRBD1 | TRBV7-2 | TGTGCCAGCAGCTCGGGAGGGACAGGGGGGAGTAATTCACCCCTCCACTTT | CASSSGGTGGSNSPLHF
NA | TRBJ2-1 | TRBD2 | TRBV7-2 | TGTGCCAGCAGCTTAGAGGCGGGGGTTCTAGTCAATGAGCAGTTCTTC | CASSLEAGVLVNEQFF
NA | TRBJ1-2 | NA | TRBV5-1 | TGCGCCAGCAGCTCCGGGCCAGGGGATGGCTACACCTTC | CASSSGPGDGYTF
NA | TRBJ1-5 | NA | TRBV6-5 | TGTGCCAGCAGACAGGGTTCTCAGCCCCAGCATTTT | CASRQGSQPQHF
once | TRBJ2-1 | NA | TRBV7-3 | TGTGCCAGCAGCTTCGGGGGGCAGGGCACCTACAATGAGCAGTTCTTC | CASSFGGQGTYNEQFF
NA | TRBJ1-5 | NA | TRBV19 | TGTGCCAGTAGTACAGGGAGCAATCAGCCCCAGCATTTT | CASSTGSNQPQHF
NA | TRBJ1-4 | NA | TRBV7-2 | TGTGCCAGCAGACAGTATACTAATGAAAAACTGTTTTTT | CASRQYTNEKLFF
NA | TRBJ2-4 | TRBD1 | TRBV18 | TGTGCCAGCTCACCAGACCGACAGGGGTCGAGGGGCATTCAGTACTTC | CASSPDRQGSRGIQYF
NA | TRBJ2-2 | TRBD1 | TRBV18 | TGTGCCAGCTCACCTCCCGGGACAGGGAGGGCCGGGGAGCTGTTTTTT | CASSPPGTGRAGELFF
NA | TRBJ2-1 | TRBD2 | TRBV18 | TGTGCCAGCAGGACTAGCGGGAGACCATACAATGAGCAGTTCTTC | CASRTSGRPYNEQFF
NA | TRBJ1-5 | NA | TRBV2 | TGTGCCAGCACCGGAGGGAGGGGTAATCAGCCCCAGCATTTT | CASTGGRGNQPQHF
NA | TRBJ2-3 | TRBD2 | TRBV5-1 | TGCGCCAGCAGCTTCACTAGCGGGGGGGCAGATACGCAGTATTTT | CASSFTSGGADTQYF
NA | TRBJ2-7 | TRBD1 | TRBV24-1 | TGTGCCACCAGTGATTTTGGACAGGGGGTGGGTGAGCAGTACTTC | CATSDFGQGVGEQYF
NA | TRBJ1-2 | NA | TRBV20-1 | TGCAGTGCTAGACGGGAAGGTGGCTACACCTTC | CSARREGGYTF
NA | TRBJ2-7 | TRBD1 | TRBV19 | TGTGCCAGTAGTAAGGGGGCAGGTTACGAGCAGTACTTC | CASSKGAGYEQYF
NA | TRBJ1-1 | TRBD1 | TRBV18 | TGTGCCAGCTCACCTGACAGGGGGCTTACTGAAGCTTTCTTT | CASSPDRGLTEAFF
NA | TRBJ1-1 | NA | TRBV19 | TGTGCCAGTAGTATACCCCTACTCGACAGCATGAACACTGAAGCTTTCTTT | CASSIPLLDSMNTEAFF
NA | TRBJ1-6 | NA | TRBV5-4 | TGTGCCAGCAGCTTATGGAAGACAAGTTCACCCCTCCACTTT | CASSLWKTSSPLHF
NA | TRBJ2-2 | NA | TRBV19 | TGTGCCAGTAGTATTTGGACAGAGAACACCGGGGAGCTGTTTTTT | CASSIWTENTGELFF
NA | TRBJ2-7 | NA | TRBV13 | TGTGCCAGCAGATCCCGTTGGCGGGATAGCTCCTACGAGCAGTACTTC | CASRSRWRDSSYEQYF
NA | TRBJ1-2 | TRBD1 | TRBV28 | TGTGCCAGCAGTTTATTGGGACAGGGTTTTATCTATGGCTACACCTTC | CASSLLGQGFIYGYTF
NA | TRBJ1-1 | NA | TRBV5-1 | TGCGCCAGCAGCTTGGCAACAGGGAACACTGAAGCTTTCTTT | CASSLATGNTEAFF
NA | TRBJ1-2 | NA | TRBV5-4 | TGTGCCAGCAGTTTGGACAGCTTCAACTATGGCTACACCTTC | CASSLDSFNYGYTF
NA | TRBJ1-5 | NA | TRBV6-2/TRBV6-3 | TGTGCCAGCAGTCTGGGCCCCTTCGTCAATCAGCCCCAGCATTTT | CASSLGPFVNQPQHF
NA | TRBJ2-1 | TRBD2 | TRBV10-3 | TGTGCCATCAGTGAAATTAGCGGGACGGAGCAGTTCTTC | CAISEISGTEQFF
NA | TRBJ2-1 | TRBD2 | TRBV2 | TGTGCCAGCTCTGCGGGAGGGCGGCATGAGCAGTTCTTC | CASSAGGRHEQFF
NA | TRBJ1-6 | NA | TRBV5-5 | TGTGCCAGCAGCTTTTTCCGGGGATCCGATAATTCACCCCTCCACTTT | CASSFFRGSDNSPLHF
NA | TRBJ2-7 | TRBD2 | TRBV5-6 | TGTGCCAGCAGCTTGGCTGGAGCGGGGGGGCTCTCCTACGAGCAGTACTTC | CASSLAGAGGLSYEQYF
NA | TRBJ2-3 | NA | TRBV7-3 | TGTGCCAGCAGCTTAACGCCTTTAGGCGGGGCCGATACGCAGTATTTT | CASSLTPLGGADTQYF
NA | TRBJ2-5 | TRBD1 | TRBV7-8 | TGTGCCAGCACCACCCAGAGGGGGCCCCAAGAGACCCAGTACTTC | CASTTQRGPQETQYF
NA | TRBJ1-5 | NA | TRBV7-2 | TGTGCCAGCAGTTTTCGAGGGAGTTCCAATCAGCCCCAGCATTTT | CASSFRGSSNQPQHF
NA | TRBJ1-5 | TRBD1 | TRBV10-3 | TGTGCCATCAGGGCCGGGACAGCAAATCAGCCCCAGCATTTT | CAIRAGTANQPQHF
NA | TRBJ1-2 | NA | TRBV6-5 | TGTGCCAGCAGTTACGGCAGGAACGGCTACACCTTC | CASSYGRNGYTF
NA | TRBJ1-1 | NA | TRBV7-8 | TGTGCCAGCAGCTTAGTCGAATTGGGGCCGAACACTGAAGCTTTCTTT | CASSLVELGPNTEAFF
once | TRBJ2-7 | TRBD1 | TRBV11-2 | TGTGCCAGCACCGAGGGACAGTTTACCTACGAGCAGTACTTC | CASTEGQFTYEQYF
NA | TRBJ2-1 | TRBD2 | TRBV5-6 | TGTGCCAGCAGTCCGGGACTAGGTTCTTATGAGCAGTTCTTC | CASSPGLGSYEQFF
NA | TRBJ1-2 | NA | TRBV6-6 | TGTGCCAGCAGTTTGGGGGCTGGCTACACCTTC | CASSLGAGYTF
NA | TRBJ2-3 | NA | TRBV19 | TGTGCCAGTAGTTTATTCAGTTCCACAGATACGCAGTATTTT | CASSLFSSTDTQYF
NA | TRBJ1-5 | NA | TRBV19 | TGTGCCAGTAGTGGACTGGACAGCCTATATAGCAATCAGCCCCAGCATTTT | CASSGLDSLYSNQPQHF
NA | TRBJ1-2 | NA | TRBV24-1 | TGTGCCACCAGTGACTACACACAGGGACGGGTGTGGGGCTACACCTTC | CATSDYTQGRVWGYTF
NA | TRBJ1-2 | NA | TRBV7-2 | TGTGCCAGCAGTTTTGGGGGGGAGCTGGCGTCTTATGGCTACACCTTC | CASSFGGELASYGYTF
NA | TRBJ1-5 | NA | TRBV28 | TGTGCCAGCAGTTTAGAACAGCCGAATCAGCCCCAGCATTTT | CASSLEQPNQPQHF
NA | TRBJ1-1 | NA | TRBV3-1/TRBV3-2 | TGTGCCAGCAGCCAAGTAGGGGGAAAGCTAGAAGCTTTCTTT | CASSQVGGKLEAFF
NA | TRBJ1-2 | TRBD1 | TRBV5-8 | TGTGCCAGCAGCTTGGCAGGGGGTTCCTATCGCTACACCTTC | CASSLAGGSYRYTF
few | TRBJ2-1 | TRBD1 | TRBV5-3 | TGTGCCAGAAGCTCACAGGGGGCGCGGGCGGGAGCCTCCTACAATGAGCAGTTCTTC | CARSSQGARAGASYNEQFF
NA | TRBJ1-4 | TRBD1 | TRBV12-3/TRBV12-4 | TGTGCCAGCAGCAACCGGGACAGGGACAAACTGTTTTTT | CASSNRDRDKLFF
NA | TRBJ2-5 | NA | TRBV12-3/TRBV12-4 | TGTGCCAGCAGCATTAGAGAGACCCAGTACTTC | CASSIRETQYF